Here is one TCR beta chain with its context. V gave up 2 bases and J gave up 1 base; unmatched junction bases: 5. This CDR3 has 17 amino acids. Germline lookup yields CDR1 KGHSH and CDR2 LQKENI. Profiling relied on immunoSEQ multiplex PCR, and the TCRdb table lists in-frame clones only, not all of them. The table records 65,000 to 90,000 clones, around 93% of them present only once. These data originate in a study of T cell changes during pregnancy in multiple sclerosis. The TCR originated in a female donor in good health, serving as a control in a pregnancy study. Some clones in this sample may be carry-over from other donors' samples. The input for sequencing was PBMCs, taken in the first trimester of pregnancy. The rearrangement joins TRBV18 to TRBJ2-4; 10 positions match TRBD2. The CDR3 protein is CASSPGASGSAKNIQYF. DNA of the CDR3: TGTGCCAGCTCACCAGGGGCTAGCGGGAGTGCCAAAAACATTCAGTACTTC.